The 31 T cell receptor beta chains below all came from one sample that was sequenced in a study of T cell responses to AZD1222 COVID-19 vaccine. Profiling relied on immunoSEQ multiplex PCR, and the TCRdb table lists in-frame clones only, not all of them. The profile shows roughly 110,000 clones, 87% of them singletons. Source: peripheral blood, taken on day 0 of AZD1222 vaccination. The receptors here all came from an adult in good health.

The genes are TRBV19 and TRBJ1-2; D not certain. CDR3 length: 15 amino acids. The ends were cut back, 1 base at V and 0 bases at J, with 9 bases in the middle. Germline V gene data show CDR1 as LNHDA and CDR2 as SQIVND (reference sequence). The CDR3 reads CASSIVADPNYGYTF. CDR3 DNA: TGTGCCAGTAGTATAGTCGCGGACCCTAACTATGGCTACACCTTC.

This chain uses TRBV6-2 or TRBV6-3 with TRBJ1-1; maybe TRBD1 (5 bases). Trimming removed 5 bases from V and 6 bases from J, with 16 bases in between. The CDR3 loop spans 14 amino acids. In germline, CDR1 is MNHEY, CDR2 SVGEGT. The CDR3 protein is CASSVRGGGAEAFF. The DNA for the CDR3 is TGTGCCAGCAGTGTTAGGGGCGGTGGGGCTGAAGCTTTCTTT.

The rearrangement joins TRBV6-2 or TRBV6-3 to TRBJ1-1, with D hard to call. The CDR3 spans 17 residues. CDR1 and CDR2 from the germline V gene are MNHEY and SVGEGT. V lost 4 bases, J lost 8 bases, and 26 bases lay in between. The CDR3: CASSWSPAVALFGEAFF. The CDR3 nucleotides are TGTGCCAGCAGTTGGAGCCCGGCAGTGGCTCTATTCGGGGAAGCTTTCTTT.

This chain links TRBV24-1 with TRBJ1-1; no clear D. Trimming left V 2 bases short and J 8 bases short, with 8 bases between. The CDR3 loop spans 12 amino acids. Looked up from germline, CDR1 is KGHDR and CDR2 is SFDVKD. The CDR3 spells CATSDWSGEAFF. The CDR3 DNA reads TGTGCCACCAGTGATTGGAGCGGAGAAGCTTTCTTT.

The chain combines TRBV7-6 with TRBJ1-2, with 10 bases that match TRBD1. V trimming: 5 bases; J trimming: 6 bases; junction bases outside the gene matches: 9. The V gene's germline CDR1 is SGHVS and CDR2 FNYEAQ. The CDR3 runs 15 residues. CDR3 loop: CASSPRQGASHGYTF. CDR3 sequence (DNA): TGTGCCAGCAGCCCGAGACAGGGGGCGTCGCATGGCTACACCTTC.

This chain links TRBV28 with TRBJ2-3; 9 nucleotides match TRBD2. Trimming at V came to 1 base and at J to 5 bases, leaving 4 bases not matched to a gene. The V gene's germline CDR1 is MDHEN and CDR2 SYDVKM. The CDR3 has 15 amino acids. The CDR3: CASSLLAGEGDTQYF. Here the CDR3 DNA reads TGTGCCAGCAGTTTATTAGCGGGAGAAGGAGATACGCAGTATTTT.

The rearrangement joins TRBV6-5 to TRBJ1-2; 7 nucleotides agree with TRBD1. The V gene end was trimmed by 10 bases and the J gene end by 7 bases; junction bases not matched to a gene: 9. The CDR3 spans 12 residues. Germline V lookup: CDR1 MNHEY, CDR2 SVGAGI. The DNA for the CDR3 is TGTGCCACAGGGGGGCCAGGGGTTGGCTACACCTTC. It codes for CATGGPGVGYTF.

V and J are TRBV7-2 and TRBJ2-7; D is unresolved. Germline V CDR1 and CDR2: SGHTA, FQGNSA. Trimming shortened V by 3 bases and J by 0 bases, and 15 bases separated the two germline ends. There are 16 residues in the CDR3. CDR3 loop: CASSLGMRVASYEQYF. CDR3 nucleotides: TGTGCCAGCAGCTTGGGAATGAGAGTAGCCTCCTACGAGCAGTACTTC.

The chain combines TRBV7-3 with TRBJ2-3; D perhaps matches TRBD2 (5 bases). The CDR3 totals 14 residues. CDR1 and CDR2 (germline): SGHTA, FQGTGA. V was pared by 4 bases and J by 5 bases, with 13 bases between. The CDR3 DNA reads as TGTGCCAGCAGCTCAGTAGCGTCCCGAGATACGCAGTATTTT. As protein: CASSSVASRDTQYF.

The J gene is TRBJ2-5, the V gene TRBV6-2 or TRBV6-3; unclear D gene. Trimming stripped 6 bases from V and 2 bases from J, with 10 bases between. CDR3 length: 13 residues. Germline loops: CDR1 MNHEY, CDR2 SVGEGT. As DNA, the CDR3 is TGTGCCAGCAGCCCGATCTTACAAGAGACCCAGTACTTC. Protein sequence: CASSPILQETQYF.

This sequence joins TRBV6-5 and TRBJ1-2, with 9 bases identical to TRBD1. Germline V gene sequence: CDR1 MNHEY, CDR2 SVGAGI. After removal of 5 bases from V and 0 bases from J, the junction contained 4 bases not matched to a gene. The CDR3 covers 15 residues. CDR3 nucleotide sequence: TGTGCCAGCAGTCGCAGGACAGGGGCTAACTATGGCTACACCTTC. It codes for CASSRRTGANYGYTF.

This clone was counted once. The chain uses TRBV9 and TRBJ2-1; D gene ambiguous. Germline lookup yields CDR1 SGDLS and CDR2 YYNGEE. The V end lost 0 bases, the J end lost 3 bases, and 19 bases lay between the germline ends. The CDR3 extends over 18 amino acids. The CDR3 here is CASSVGQDPDPNYNEQFF. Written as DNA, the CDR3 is TGTGCCAGCAGCGTAGGTCAGGACCCGGACCCGAACTACAATGAGCAGTTCTTC. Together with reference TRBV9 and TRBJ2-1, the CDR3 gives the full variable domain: DSGVTQTPKHLITATGQRVTLRCSPRSGDLSVYWYQQSLDQGLQFLIQYYNGEERAKGNILERFSAQQFPDLHSELNLSSLELGDSALYFCASSVGQDPDPNYNEQFFGPGTRLTVL.

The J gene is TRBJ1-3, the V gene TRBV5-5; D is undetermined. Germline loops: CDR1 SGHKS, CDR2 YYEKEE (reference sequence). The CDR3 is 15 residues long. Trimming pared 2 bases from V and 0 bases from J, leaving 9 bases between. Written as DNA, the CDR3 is TGTGCCAGCAGCTTCTCCCACTCCTCTGGAAACACCATATATTTT. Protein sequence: CASSFSHSSGNTIYF.

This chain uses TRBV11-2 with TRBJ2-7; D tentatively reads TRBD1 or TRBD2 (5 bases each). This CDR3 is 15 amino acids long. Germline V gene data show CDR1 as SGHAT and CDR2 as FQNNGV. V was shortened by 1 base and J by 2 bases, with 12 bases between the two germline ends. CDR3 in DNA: TGTGCCAGCAGCTTAGTTTCCGGGACCCCCTACGAGCAGTACTTC. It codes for CASSLVSGTPYEQYF.

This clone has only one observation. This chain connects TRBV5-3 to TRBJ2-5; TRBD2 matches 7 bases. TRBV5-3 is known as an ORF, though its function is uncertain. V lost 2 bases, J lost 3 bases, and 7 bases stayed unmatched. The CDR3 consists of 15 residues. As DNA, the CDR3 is TGTGCCAGAAGCTTCGTCCTAGCGGCTAAAGAGACCCAGTACTTC. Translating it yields CARSFVLAAKETQYF.

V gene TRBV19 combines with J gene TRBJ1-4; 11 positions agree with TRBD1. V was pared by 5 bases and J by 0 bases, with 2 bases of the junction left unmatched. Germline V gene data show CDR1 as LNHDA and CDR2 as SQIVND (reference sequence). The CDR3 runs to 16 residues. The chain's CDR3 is CASSVGQGATNEKLFF. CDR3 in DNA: TGTGCCAGTAGTGTGGGACAGGGGGCAACTAATGAAAAACTGTTTTTT.

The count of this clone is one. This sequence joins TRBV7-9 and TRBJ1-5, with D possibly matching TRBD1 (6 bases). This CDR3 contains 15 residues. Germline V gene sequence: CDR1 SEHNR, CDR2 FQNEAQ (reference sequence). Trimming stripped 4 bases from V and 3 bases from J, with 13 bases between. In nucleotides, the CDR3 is TGTGCCAGCAGCTCCGAGGGGGGGCCCAATCAGCCCCAGCATTTT. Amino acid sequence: CASSSEGGPNQPQHF.

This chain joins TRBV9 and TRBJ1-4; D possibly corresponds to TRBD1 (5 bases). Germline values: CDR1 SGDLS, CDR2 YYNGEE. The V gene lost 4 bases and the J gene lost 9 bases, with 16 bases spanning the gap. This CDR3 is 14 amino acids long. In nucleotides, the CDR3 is TGTGCCAGCAGCCCCGGGGGGAGTCGGCAAAAACTGTTTTTT. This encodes CASSPGGSRQKLFF.

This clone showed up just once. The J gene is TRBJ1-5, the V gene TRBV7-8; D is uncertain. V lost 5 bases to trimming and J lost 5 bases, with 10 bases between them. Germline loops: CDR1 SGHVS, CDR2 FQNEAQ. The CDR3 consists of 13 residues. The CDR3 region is CASSADWDQPQHF. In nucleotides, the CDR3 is TGTGCCAGCAGCGCTGATTGGGATCAGCCCCAGCATTTT.

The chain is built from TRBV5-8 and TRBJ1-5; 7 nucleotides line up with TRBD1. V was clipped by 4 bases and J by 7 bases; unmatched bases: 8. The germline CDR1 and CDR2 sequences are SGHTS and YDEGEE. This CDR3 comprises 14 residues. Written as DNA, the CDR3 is TGTGCCAGCAGCATTGACAGGGCCTTCCAGCCCCAGCATTTT. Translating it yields CASSIDRAFQPQHF. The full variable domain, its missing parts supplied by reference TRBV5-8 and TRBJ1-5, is EAGVTQSPTHLIKTRGQQATLRCSPISGHTSVYWYQQALGLGLQFLLWYDEGEERNRGNFPPRFSGRQFPNYSSELNVNALELEDSALYLCASSIDRAFQPQHFGDGTRLSIL.

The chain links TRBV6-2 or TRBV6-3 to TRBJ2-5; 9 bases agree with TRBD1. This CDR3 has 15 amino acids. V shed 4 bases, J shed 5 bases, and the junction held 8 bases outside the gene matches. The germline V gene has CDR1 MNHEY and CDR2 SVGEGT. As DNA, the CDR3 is TGTGCCAGCAGTTCTGGACAGGGGACAGGGGAGACCCAGTACTTC. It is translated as CASSSGQGTGETQYF.

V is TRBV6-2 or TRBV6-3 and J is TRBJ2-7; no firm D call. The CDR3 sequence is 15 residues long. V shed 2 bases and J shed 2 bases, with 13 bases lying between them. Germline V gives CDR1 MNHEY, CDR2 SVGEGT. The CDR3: CASSYSNYITYEQYF. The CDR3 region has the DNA TGTGCCAGCAGTTACAGTAACTACATAACCTACGAGCAGTACTTC.

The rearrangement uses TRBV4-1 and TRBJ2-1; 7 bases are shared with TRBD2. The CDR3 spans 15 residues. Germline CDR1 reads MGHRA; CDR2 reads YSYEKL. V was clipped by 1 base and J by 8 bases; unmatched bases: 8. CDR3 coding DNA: TGCGCCAGCAGCCAAGGGAGCGGGGCTACGGATGAGCAGTTCTTC. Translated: CASSQGSGATDEQFF.

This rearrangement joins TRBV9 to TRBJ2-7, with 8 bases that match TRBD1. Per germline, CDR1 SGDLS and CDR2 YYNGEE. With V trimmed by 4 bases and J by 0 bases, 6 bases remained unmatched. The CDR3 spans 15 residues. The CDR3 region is CASSTRDRTSYEQYF. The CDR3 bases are TGTGCCAGCAGCACCAGGGACAGGACCTCCTACGAGCAGTACTTC.

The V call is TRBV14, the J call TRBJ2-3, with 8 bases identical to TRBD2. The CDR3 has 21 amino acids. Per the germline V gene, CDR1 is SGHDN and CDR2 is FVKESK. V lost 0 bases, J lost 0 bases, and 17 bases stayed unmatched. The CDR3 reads CASSQEWAVAGNTLSTDTQYF. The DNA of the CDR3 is TGTGCCAGCAGCCAAGAATGGGCTGTAGCGGGGAATACCCTTAGCACAGATACGCAGTATTTT. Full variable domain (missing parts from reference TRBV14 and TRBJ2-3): EAGVTQFPSHSVIEKGQTVTLRCDPISGHDNLYWYRRVMGKEIKFLLHFVKESKQDESGMPNNRFLAERTGGTYSTLKVQPAELEDSGVYFCASSQEWAVAGNTLSTDTQYFGPGTRLTVL.

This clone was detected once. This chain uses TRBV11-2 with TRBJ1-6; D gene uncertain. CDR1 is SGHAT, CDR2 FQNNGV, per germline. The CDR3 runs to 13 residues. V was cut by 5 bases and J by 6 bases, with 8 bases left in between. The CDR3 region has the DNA TGTGCCAGCAGCCTCCAGACTAATTCACCCCTCCACTTT. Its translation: CASSLQTNSPLHF.

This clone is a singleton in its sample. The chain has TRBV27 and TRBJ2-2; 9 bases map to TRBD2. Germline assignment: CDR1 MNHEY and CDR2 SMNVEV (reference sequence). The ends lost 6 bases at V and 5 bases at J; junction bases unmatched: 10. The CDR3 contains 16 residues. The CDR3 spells CASRSIAGVGTGELFF. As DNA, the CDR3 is TGTGCCAGCAGATCAATAGCGGGAGTGGGGACCGGGGAGCTGTTTTTT.

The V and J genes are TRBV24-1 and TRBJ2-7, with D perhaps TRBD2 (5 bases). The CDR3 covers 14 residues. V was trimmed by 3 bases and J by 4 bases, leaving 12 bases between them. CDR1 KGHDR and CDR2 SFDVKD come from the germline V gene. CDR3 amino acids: CATSDTGRGYEQYF. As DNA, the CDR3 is TGTGCCACCAGTGATACCGGACGGGGTTACGAGCAGTACTTC.

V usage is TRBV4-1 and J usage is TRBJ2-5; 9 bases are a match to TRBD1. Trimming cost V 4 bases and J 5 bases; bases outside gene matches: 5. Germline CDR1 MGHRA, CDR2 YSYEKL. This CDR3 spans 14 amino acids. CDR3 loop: CASSLRDRAETQYF. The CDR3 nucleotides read TGCGCCAGCAGCCTCCGGGACAGGGCCGAGACCCAGTACTTC.

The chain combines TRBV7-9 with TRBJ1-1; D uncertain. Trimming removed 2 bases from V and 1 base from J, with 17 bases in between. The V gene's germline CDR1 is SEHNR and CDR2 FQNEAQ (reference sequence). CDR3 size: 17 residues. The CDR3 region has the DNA TGTGCCAGCAGCTTACGGGGTTCGAGGGCGAGGAACACTGAAGCTTTCTTT. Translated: CASSLRGSRARNTEAFF.

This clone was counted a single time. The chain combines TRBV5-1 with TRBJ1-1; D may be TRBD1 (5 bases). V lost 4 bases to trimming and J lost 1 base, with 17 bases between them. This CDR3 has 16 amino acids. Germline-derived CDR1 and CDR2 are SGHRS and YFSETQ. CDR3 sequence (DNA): TGCGCCAGCAGCCCCGATCGGGGACGATCGAACACTGAAGCTTTCTTT. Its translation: CASSPDRGRSNTEAFF.